The 9 T cell receptor beta chains below were found in one sample sequenced in a study of T cells in Graves' hyperthyroidism and ophthalmopathy. Researchers took RNA transcripts and amplified the TCR beta CDR3 regions from them. First-round RT-PCR targeting the TCR CDR3 was performed with the HTBI primer set. TCRdb re-analysed the multiplex PCR reads in MiXCR, keeping a single row per CDR3 protein. The data hold a few hundred thousand distinct CDR3 sequences, with around 15% observed a single time. The sequencing sample was made of blood. These receptors were obtained from a woman aged 18-29 years with Graves' hyperthyroidism.

This clonotype has a count of ten or more. The chain couples TRBV29-1 to TRBJ2-1, with D perhaps TRBD1 (5 bases). This CDR3 has 16 residues. Germline CDR1 and CDR2: SQVTM and ANQGSEA. Trimming removed 4 bases from V and 0 bases from J, with 16 bases in between. The CDR3 DNA follows: TGCAGCGTTGTACCGCCGACAGTTAGCTCCTACAATGAGCAGTTCTTC. Amino acids: CSVVPPTVSSYNEQFF.

This clonotype has at least ten counts. The rearrangement links TRBV6-1 to TRBJ1-2; TRBD1 aligns across 7 bases. CDR1 is MNHNS and CDR2 is SASEGT in the germline V gene. There are 14 residues in the CDR3. The V gene end was trimmed by 6 bases and the J gene end by 4 bases; junction bases not matched to a gene: 8. The CDR3 is CASSAAGGIYGYTF. In nucleotides, the CDR3 is TGTGCCAGCAGCGCCGCAGGGGGAATCTATGGCTACACCTTC.

The rearrangement joins TRBV20-1 to TRBJ2-5; 11 positions match TRBD2. V was pared by 5 bases and J by 4 bases, with 9 bases of the junction left unmatched. This CDR3 is built from 15 residues. CDR1 and CDR2 from the germline V gene are DFQATT and SNEGSKA (reference sequence). The CDR3 sequence: CSAPLAGEMGETQYF. DNA for the CDR3: TGCAGTGCTCCACTAGCGGGAGAGATGGGAGAGACCCAGTACTTC.

This clonotype was counted a single time. V gene TRBV2 combines with J gene TRBJ2-1; 7 bases map to TRBD1. Per the germline V gene, CDR1 is SNHLY and CDR2 is FYNNEI. With V trimmed by 6 bases and J by 7 bases, 6 bases remained unmatched. The CDR3 length is 13 residues. CDR3 residues: CASRGRQGNEQFF. CDR3 bases: TGTGCCAGCAGGGGAAGACAGGGAAATGAGCAGTTCTTC.

The chain uses TRBV4-1 and TRBJ2-2; maybe TRBD1 (6 bases). The CDR3 sequence is 14 residues long. Trimming removed 0 bases from V and 8 bases from J, with 10 bases in between. Germline V CDR1 and CDR2: MGHRA, YSYEKL. The CDR3 DNA follows: TGCGCCAGCAGCCAAGAGGGGGCCCAAGGGGAGCTGTTTTTT. Translated: CASSQEGAQGELFF.

This clonotype was seen many times. This chain uses TRBV13 with TRBJ2-7; 8 bases line up with TRBD2. Germline-derived CDR1 and CDR2 are PRHDT and FYEKMQ (reference sequence). This CDR3 spans 14 amino acids. Trimming cost V 5 bases and J 2 bases; bases outside gene matches: 5. In DNA form, the CDR3 reads TGTGCCAGCAGCGAAAAGGGACTAGCCTACGAGCAGTACTTC. Translating it yields CASSEKGLAYEQYF.

This clonotype was found many times. The chain uses TRBV12-3 or TRBV12-4 and TRBJ2-7; D is uncertain. Trimming removed 2 bases from V and 0 bases from J, with 20 bases in between. This CDR3 comprises 18 residues. The CDR3 DNA reads as TGTGCCAGCAGTTTAAGGCCCCTTTTGGGGAAGAGCTCCTACGAGCAGTACTTC. Translated, it gives CASSLRPLLGKSSYEQYF.

This clonotype was counted many times. CDR3 amino acids: CASGGNQPQHF. The CDR3 DNA follows: TGTGCCAGCGGGGGAAATCAGCCCCAGCATTTT. This chain uses TRBV7-8 with TRBJ1-5, with a tentative D call TRBD1 (5 bases). The V gene lost 8 bases and the J gene lost 4 bases, with 6 bases spanning the gap. Germline values: CDR1 SGHVS, CDR2 FQNEAQ. The CDR3 runs 11 residues.

At least ten counts were recorded for this clonotype. This chain joins TRBV29-1 and TRBJ1-1; 10 bases map to TRBD1. This CDR3 contains 13 residues. The germline CDR1 and CDR2 sequences are SQVTM and ANQGSEA. Losses at the gene ends were 7 bases for V and 4 bases for J; bases not matched to a gene: 6. The CDR3 sequence is CSGSTGGPTEAFF. CDR3 in DNA: TGCAGCGGGTCGACAGGGGGCCCCACTGAAGCTTTCTTT.